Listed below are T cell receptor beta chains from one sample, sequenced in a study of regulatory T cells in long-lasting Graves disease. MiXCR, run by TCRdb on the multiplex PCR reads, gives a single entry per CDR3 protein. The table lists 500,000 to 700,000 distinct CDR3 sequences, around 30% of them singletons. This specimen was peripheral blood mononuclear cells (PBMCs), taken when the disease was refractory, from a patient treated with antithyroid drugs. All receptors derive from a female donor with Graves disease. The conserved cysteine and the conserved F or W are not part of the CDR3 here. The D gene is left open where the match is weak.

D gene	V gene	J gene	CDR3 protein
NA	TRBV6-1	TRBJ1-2	ASSESGSYGYT
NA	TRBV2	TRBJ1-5	ASSELTQSNQPQH
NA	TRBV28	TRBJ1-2	ASSLGGGTKYGYT
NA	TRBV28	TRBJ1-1	ASTLGVTTEAF
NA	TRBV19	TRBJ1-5	ASSLPREGQPQH
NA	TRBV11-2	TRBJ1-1	ASSLEDSEPEAF
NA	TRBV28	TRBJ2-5	ASSSHGQETQY
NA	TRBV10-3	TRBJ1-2	AISEGSNYGYT
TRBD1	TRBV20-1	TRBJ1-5	SARAPLTGTFQPQH
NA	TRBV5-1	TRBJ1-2	ASRFGPRGTGVHGYT
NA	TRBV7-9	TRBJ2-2	ASRMGSKSGELF
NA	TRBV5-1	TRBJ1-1	ASSFGSETEAF
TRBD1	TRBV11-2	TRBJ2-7	ASGRDRANSYEQY
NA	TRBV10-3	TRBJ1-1	AIRRDGVLNTEAF
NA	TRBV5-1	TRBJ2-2	ATRGLSTGELF
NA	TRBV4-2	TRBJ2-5	ASSQDPGWETQY
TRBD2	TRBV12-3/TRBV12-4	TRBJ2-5	ASRQTSGGQETQY